Below, 23 T cell receptor beta chains from the same sample are listed, as sequenced in a study. TCRdb re-called the RT-PCR reads with MiXCR, one entry per CDR3 protein. The top ten hold just over 3.5% of the sample, which has 550,000 to 750,000 distinct CDR3 sequences, 13% to 15% seen once. Sequencing was performed on memory CD4+ T cells from blood. Receptors originate from a female donor in good health, serving as a healthy control.

This clonotype was detected only a few times. The chain combines TRBV24-1 with TRBJ1-2; TRBD1 might be the D (5 bases). Trimming pared 5 bases from V and 2 bases from J, leaving 17 bases between. Germline CDR1 is KGHDR and CDR2 is SFDVKD. The CDR3 totals 16 residues. CDR3 in DNA: TGTGCCACCAGTGGTACGGGACCGGGGTCGAACTATGGCTACACCTTC. Translation gives CATSGTGPGSNYGYTF.

V gene TRBV7-9 combines with J gene TRBJ2-5; D not resolved. CDR1 is SEHNR, CDR2 FQNEAQ, per germline (reference sequence). The CDR3 extends over 14 amino acids. V gave up 5 bases and J gave up 9 bases, with 19 bases separating them. CDR3 protein: CASSRAVATASQYF. CDR3 sequence (DNA): TGTGCCAGCAGCCGGGCCGTGGCCACAGCATCCCAGTACTTC.

The chain is built from TRBV20-1 and TRBJ1-2; perhaps TRBD1 as D (5 bases). The CDR3 consists of 13 residues. Germline V CDR1 and CDR2: DFQATT, SNEGSKA (reference sequence). The V end was cut by 4 bases, the J end by 5 bases, with 14 bases between. For the CDR3, the DNA is TGCAGTGCTAAGGCTTGGAGGGGTTATGGCTACACCTTC. This encodes CSAKAWRGYGYTF.

This clonotype has only a few counts. The V call is TRBV6-2 or TRBV6-3, the J call TRBJ2-1; TRBD2 agrees at 14 bases. Germline V lookup: CDR1 MNHEY, CDR2 SVGEGT. The CDR3 length is 16 residues. With 10 bases clipped from V and 0 bases from J, the junction kept 5 bases outside the gene matches. The CDR3 reads CAIRGLAGDSYNEQFF. The CDR3 DNA is TGTGCCATCAGGGGACTAGCGGGAGACTCCTACAATGAGCAGTTCTTC.

This clonotype came up a few times. V is TRBV12-3 or TRBV12-4 and J is TRBJ1-1; 12 bases map to TRBD1. The ends lost 6 bases at V and 5 bases at J; junction bases unmatched: 4. The CDR3 is 14 residues long. The CDR3 loop is CASRGQGARTEAFF. The DNA for the CDR3 is TGTGCCAGCAGGGGACAGGGGGCGCGGACTGAAGCTTTCTTT.

The chain carries TRBV18 and TRBJ1-3, with unresolved D. The CDR3 runs to 15 residues. V was clipped by 3 bases and J by 1 base, with 10 bases between them. The germline V gene encodes CDR1 KGHSH and CDR2 LQKENI. CDR3 nucleotide sequence: TGTGCCAGCTCACCGTTTTCGGGATCTGGAAACACCATATATTTT. Translating it yields CASSPFSGSGNTIYF.

The chain joins TRBV7-9 to TRBJ1-1, with no clear D. The CDR3 loop spans 13 amino acids. The ends were cut back, 5 bases at V and 1 base at J, with 8 bases in the middle. CDR1 is SEHNR and CDR2 is FQNEAQ in the germline V gene (reference sequence). In DNA, the CDR3 is TGTGCCAGCAGCATGACTCCGAACACTGAAGCTTTCTTT. Encoded protein: CASSMTPNTEAFF.

V is TRBV7-3 and J is TRBJ2-1, with D hard to call. V was shortened by 5 bases and J by 6 bases, with 14 bases between the two germline ends. Germline CDR1 SGHTA, CDR2 FQGTGA. This CDR3 contains 14 residues. Written as DNA, the CDR3 is TGTGCCAGCAGCCCGGGTTCTTTCGTCAATGAGCAGTTCTTC. The encoded protein is CASSPGSFVNEQFF.

The V call is TRBV3-1, the J call TRBJ2-7, with D uncertain. V was shortened by 2 bases and J by 5 bases, with 4 bases between the two germline ends. The germline V gene has CDR1 LGHDT and CDR2 YNNKEL (reference sequence). This CDR3 contains 11 residues. The CDR3 DNA is TGTGCCAGCAGCCAACTGGACGAGCAGTACTTC. Residues: CASSQLDEQYF.

This clonotype came up a few times. The rearrangement joins TRBV12-3 or TRBV12-4 to TRBJ2-3; 9 bases line up with TRBD2. V gave up 7 bases and J gave up 7 bases; unmatched junction bases: 9. The CDR3 runs 14 residues. CDR3 sequence (DNA): TGTGCCAGCACCCGGGGCGGGGGGGAGAATACGCAGTATTTT. It is translated as CASTRGGGENTQYF.

V and J are TRBV7-9 and TRBJ1-1; D remains unclear. There are 14 residues in the CDR3. V lost 7 bases and J 4 bases, leaving 16 bases between the germline ends. Germline V gives CDR1 SEHNR, CDR2 FQNEAQ (reference sequence). Here the CDR3 reads CASTPFDFVTEAFF. In nucleotides, the CDR3 is TGTGCCAGCACCCCATTCGACTTTGTCACTGAAGCTTTCTTT. The entire variable domain, with the rest obtained from reference TRBV7-9 and TRBJ1-1, is as follows: DTGVSQNPRHKITKRGQNVTFRCDPISEHNRLYWYRQTLGQGPEFLTYFQNEAQLEKSRLLSDRFSAERPKGSFSTLEIQRTEQGDSAMYLCASTPFDFVTEAFFGQGTRLTVV.

V usage is TRBV9 and J usage is TRBJ2-1; D gene uncertain. Trimming pared 0 bases from V and 10 bases from J, leaving 5 bases between. The CDR3 runs to 11 residues. Germline CDR1 and CDR2: SGDLS and YYNGEE. CDR3: CASSVGVEQFF. DNA for the CDR3: TGTGCCAGCAGCGTAGGGGTAGAGCAGTTCTTC. The complete variable domain, with remaining parts taken from reference TRBV9 and TRBJ2-1, reads DSGVTQTPKHLITATGQRVTLRCSPRSGDLSVYWYQQSLDQGLQFLIQYYNGEERAKGNILERFSAQQFPDLHSELNLSSLELGDSALYFCASSVGVEQFFGPGTRLTVL.

J is TRBJ2-1 and V is TRBV12-3 or TRBV12-4, with D tentatively TRBD1 (5 bases). CDR3 length equals 13 residues. Trimming cost V 7 bases and J 16 bases, with 23 bases left between them. CDR3 sequence (DNA): TGTGCCAGCACCCAGCGAACAGGATCAAATCAATTCTTC. Amino acids: CASTQRTGSNQFF.

This clonotype has a count of ten or more. The J gene is TRBJ2-5, the V gene TRBV10-3, with 9 nucleotides matching TRBD2. Losses at the gene ends were 4 bases for V and 4 bases for J; bases not matched to a gene: 4. Per the germline V gene, CDR1 is ENHRY and CDR2 is SYGVKD. CDR3 length: 14 amino acids. The CDR3 nucleotides are TGTGCCATCAGTGGGGGTAGCGGGGGAGAGACCCAGTACTTC. Encoded protein: CAISGGSGGETQYF.

This clonotype turned up a few times. This chain connects TRBV7-2 to TRBJ2-7; 7 nucleotides align to TRBD2. Trimming took 5 bases from V and 3 from J; bases not matched to a gene: 10. The length of the CDR3 is 15 residues. Germline CDR1 SGHTA, CDR2 FQGNSA. CDR3 amino acids: CASSPGREISYEQYF. Here the CDR3 DNA reads TGTGCCAGCAGCCCGGGGCGGGAGATAAGCTACGAGCAGTACTTC.

The chain links TRBV30 to TRBJ2-7, with D perhaps TRBD1 (5 bases). The CDR3 runs 12 residues. The V gene lost 1 base and the J gene lost 6 bases, with 10 bases spanning the gap. Germline V gene sequence: CDR1 GTSNPN, CDR2 SVGIG (reference sequence). The CDR3 reads CAWSEAGREQYF. In nucleotides, the CDR3 is TGTGCCTGGAGTGAGGCAGGGCGCGAGCAGTACTTC. The full variable domain, in which reference TRBV30 and TRBJ2-7 provide the parts outside the CDR3, is SQTIHQWPATLVQPVGSPLSLECTVEGTSNPNLYWYRQAAGRGLQLLFYSVGIGQISSEVPQNLSASRPQDRQFILSSKKLLLSDSGFYLCAWSEAGREQYFGPGTRLTVT.

The V gene is TRBV15, the J gene TRBJ2-1; no clear D. The V and J ends lost 9 bases and 0 bases respectively, with 12 bases between them. Germline V gene data show CDR1 as LNHNV and CDR2 as YYDKDF (reference sequence). This CDR3 is built from 14 residues. The CDR3 nucleotides are TGTGCCACAAATAAGCCAAGCTCCTACAATGAGCAGTTCTTC. Its protein product is CATNKPSSYNEQFF.

This chain joins TRBV25-1 and TRBJ1-1, with 10 positions matching TRBD1. The germline V gene has CDR1 MGHDK and CDR2 SYGVNS. The CDR3 contains 16 residues. Trimming took 2 bases from V and 6 from J; bases not matched to a gene: 9. CDR3 sequence (DNA): TGTGCCAGCAGTGAACCCCCGAGACAGGGGGCTTCTGAAGCTTTCTTT. Its translation is CASSEPPRQGASEAFF.

The chain is built from TRBV29-1 and TRBJ2-2; TRBD1 is a possible D gene (6 bases). This CDR3 comprises 13 residues. V gave up 5 bases and J gave up 7 bases, with 14 bases separating them. Germline V gene data show CDR1 as SQVTM and CDR2 as ANQGSEA. CDR3: CSVIVQGNGELFF. CDR3 bases: TGCAGCGTTATCGTACAGGGCAACGGGGAGCTGTTTTTT.

This clonotype is a singleton in its sample. The rearrangement uses TRBV30 and TRBJ2-1, with 9 bases that match TRBD1. This CDR3 is 13 amino acids long. Germline CDR1 and CDR2: GTSNPN and SVGIG (reference sequence). Unmatched junction bases numbered 8, after V lost 5 bases and J lost 9 bases. The CDR3 DNA follows: TGTGCCTGGTCCGGACAGGGGTCTGGTGAGCAGTTCTTC. Translated, it gives CAWSGQGSGEQFF.

The genes are TRBV12-3 or TRBV12-4 and TRBJ1-2, with D possibly being TRBD1 (5 bases). CDR3 length: 12 residues. V lost 6 bases to trimming and J lost 12 bases, with 17 bases between them. CDR3 nucleotide sequence: TGTGCCAGCAGAAGCCCAGGGTCTCCTCACACCTTC. It translates to CASRSPGSPHTF.

This clonotype came up a few times. The genes are TRBV12-3 or TRBV12-4 and TRBJ1-4; the match to TRBD1 covers 9 bases. V shed 10 bases and J 8 bases; nucleotides not matched to a gene: 5. The CDR3 loop spans 12 amino acids. CDR3 DNA: TGTGCCACACAGGGGGCAGGGGAAAAACTGTTTTTT. Translating gives CATQGAGEKLFF.

This clonotype occurred a few times. V and J are TRBV11-2 and TRBJ2-5, with unresolved D. The CDR3 is made up of 15 amino acids. Germline assignment: CDR1 SGHAT and CDR2 FQNNGV. V was shortened by 5 bases and J by 2 bases, with 15 bases between the two germline ends. CDR3 nucleotide sequence: TGTGCCAGCAGCCGTTCCGAGGCGGAGCAAGAGACCCAGTACTTC. Its protein is CASSRSEAEQETQYF.